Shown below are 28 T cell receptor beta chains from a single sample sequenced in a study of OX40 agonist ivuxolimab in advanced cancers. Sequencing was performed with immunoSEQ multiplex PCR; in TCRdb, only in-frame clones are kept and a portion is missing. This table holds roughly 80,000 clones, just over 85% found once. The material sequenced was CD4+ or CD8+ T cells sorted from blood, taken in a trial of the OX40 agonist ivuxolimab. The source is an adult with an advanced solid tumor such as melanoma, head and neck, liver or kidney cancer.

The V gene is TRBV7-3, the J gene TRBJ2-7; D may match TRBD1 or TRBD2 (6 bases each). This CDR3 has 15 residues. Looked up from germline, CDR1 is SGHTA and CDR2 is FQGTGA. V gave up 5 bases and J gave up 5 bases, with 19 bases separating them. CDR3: CASSATGKGLDEQYF. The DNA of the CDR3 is TGTGCCAGCAGCGCTACAGGGAAGGGACTTGACGAGCAGTACTTC. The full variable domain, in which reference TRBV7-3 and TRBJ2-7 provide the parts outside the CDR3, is GAGVSQTPSNKVTEKGKYVELRCDPISGHTALYWYRQSLGQGPEFLIYFQGTGAADDSGLPNDRFFAVRPEGSVSTLKIQRTERGDSAVYLCASSATGKGLDEQYFGPGTRLTVT.

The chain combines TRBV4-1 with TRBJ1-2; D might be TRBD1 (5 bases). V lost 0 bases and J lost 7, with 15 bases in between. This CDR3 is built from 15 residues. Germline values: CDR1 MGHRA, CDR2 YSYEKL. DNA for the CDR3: TGCGCCAGCAGCCAAGAGGGACGGGCCTCGGGTGGCTACACCTTC. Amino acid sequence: CASSQEGRASGGYTF.

The CDR3 here is CSASSGSSYEQYF. The CDR3 nucleotides are TGCAGCGCCTCTAGCGGTTCCTCCTACGAGCAGTACTTC. V and J are TRBV29-1 and TRBJ2-7; 7 bases align to TRBD2. There are 13 residues in the CDR3. V shed 7 bases, J shed 0 bases, and the junction held 6 bases outside the gene matches. The germline gives CDR1 SQVTM, CDR2 ANQGSEA.

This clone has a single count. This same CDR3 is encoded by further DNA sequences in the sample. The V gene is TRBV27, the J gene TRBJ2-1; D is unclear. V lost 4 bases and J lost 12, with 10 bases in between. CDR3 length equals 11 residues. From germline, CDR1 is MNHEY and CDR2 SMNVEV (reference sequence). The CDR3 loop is CASSSNSGQFF. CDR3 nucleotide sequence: TGTGCCAGCAGTTCCAATAGTGGGCAGTTCTTC.

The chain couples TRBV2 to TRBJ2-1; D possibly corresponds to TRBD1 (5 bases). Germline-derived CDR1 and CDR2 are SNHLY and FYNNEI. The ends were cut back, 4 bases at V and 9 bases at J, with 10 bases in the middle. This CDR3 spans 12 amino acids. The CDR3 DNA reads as TGTGCCAGCAGTGTGGGGCTACTTGAGCAGTTCTTC. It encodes CASSVGLLEQFF.

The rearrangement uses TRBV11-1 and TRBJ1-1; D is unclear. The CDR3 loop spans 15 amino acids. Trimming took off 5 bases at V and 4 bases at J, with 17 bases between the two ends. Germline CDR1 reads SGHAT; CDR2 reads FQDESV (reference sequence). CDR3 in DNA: TGTGCCAGCAGCAGCCGGTCATCCGGGAGCACTGAAGCTTTCTTT. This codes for CASSSRSSGSTEAFF.

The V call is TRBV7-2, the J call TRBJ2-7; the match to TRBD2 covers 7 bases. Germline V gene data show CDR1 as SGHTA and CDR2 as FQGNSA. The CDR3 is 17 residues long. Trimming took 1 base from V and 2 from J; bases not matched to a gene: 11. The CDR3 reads CASSLGLAETIPYEQYF. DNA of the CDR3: TGTGCCAGCAGCTTAGGGCTAGCGGAAACAATTCCCTACGAGCAGTACTTC.

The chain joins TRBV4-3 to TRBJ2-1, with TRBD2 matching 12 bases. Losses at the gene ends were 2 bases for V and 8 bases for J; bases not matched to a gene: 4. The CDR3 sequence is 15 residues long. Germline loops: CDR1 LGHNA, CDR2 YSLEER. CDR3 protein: CASSQLAGGPDEQFF. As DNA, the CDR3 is TGCGCCAGCAGCCAACTAGCGGGGGGGCCTGATGAGCAGTTCTTC.

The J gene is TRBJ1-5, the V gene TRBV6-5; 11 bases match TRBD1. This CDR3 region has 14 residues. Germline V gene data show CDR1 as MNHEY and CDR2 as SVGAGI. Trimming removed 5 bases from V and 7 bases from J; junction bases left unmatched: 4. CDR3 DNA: TGTGCCAGCAGTCGGACAGGGGGCTACCAGCCCCAGCATTTT. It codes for CASSRTGGYQPQHF.

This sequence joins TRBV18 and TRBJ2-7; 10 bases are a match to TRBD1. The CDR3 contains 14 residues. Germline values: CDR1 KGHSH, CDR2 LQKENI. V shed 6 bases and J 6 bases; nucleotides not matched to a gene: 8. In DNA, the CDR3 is TGTGCCAGCTCGGCCGGGACAGGGGAGTTCGAGCAGTACTTC. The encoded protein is CASSAGTGEFEQYF. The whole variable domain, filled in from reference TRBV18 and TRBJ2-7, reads NAGVMQNPRHLVRRRGQEARLRCSPMKGHSHVYWYRQLPEEGLKFMVYLQKENIIDESGMPKERFSAEFPKEGPSILRIQQVVRGDSAAYFCASSAGTGEFEQYFGPGTRLTVT.

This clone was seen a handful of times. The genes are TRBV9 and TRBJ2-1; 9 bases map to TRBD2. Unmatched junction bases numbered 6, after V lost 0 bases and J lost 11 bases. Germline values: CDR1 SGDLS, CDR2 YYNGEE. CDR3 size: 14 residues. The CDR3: CASSVGGLAHQQFF. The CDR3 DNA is TGTGCCAGCAGCGTAGGAGGACTAGCGCATCAGCAGTTCTTC.

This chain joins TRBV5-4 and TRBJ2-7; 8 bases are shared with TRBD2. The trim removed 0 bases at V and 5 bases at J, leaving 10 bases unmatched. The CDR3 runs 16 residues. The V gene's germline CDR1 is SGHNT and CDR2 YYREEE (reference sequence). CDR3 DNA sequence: TGTGCCAGCAGCTTGGCCCCGAGCGGGAGAACCCACGAGCAGTACTTC. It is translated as CASSLAPSGRTHEQYF.

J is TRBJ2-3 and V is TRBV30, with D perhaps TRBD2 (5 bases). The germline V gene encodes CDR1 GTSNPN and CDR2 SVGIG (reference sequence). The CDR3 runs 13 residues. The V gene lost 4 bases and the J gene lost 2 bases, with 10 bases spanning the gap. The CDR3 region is CAWNRGPTDTQYF. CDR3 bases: TGTGCCTGGAATCGGGGTCCCACAGATACGCAGTATTTT.

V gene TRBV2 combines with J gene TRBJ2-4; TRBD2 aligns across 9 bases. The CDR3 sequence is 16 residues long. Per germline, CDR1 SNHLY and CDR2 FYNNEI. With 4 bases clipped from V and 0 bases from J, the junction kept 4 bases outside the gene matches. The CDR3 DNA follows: TGTGCCAGCAGTGTCCATAGCGGGGGAGCCAAAAACATTCAGTACTTC. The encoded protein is CASSVHSGGAKNIQYF.

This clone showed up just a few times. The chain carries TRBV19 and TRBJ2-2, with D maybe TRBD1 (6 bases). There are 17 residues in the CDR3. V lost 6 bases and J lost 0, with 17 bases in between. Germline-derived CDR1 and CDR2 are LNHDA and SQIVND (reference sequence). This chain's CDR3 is CASSPGTLWANTGELFF. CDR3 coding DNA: TGTGCCAGTAGCCCCGGGACACTCTGGGCGAACACCGGGGAGCTGTTTTTT.

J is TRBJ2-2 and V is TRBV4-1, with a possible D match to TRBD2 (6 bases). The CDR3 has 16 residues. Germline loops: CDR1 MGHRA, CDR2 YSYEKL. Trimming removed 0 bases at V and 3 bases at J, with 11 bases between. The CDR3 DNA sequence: TGCGCCAGCAGCCAAGATGGAGGGAGTTACACCGGGGAGCTGTTTTTT. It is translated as CASSQDGGSYTGELFF.

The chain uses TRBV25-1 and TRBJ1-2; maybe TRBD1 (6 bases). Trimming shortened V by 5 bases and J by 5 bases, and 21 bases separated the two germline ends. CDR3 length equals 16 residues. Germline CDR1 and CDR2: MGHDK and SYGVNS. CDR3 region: CASSPLRGGIGYGYTF. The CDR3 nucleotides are TGTGCCAGCAGTCCGCTAAGGGGGGGGATAGGGTATGGCTACACCTTC.

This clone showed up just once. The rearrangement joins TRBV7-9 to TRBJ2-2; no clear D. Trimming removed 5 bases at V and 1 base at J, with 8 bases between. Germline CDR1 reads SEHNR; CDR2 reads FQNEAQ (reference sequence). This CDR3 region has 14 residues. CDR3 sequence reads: CASSHLKNTGELFF. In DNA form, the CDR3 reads TGTGCCAGCAGCCACCTGAAGAACACCGGGGAGCTGTTTTTT.

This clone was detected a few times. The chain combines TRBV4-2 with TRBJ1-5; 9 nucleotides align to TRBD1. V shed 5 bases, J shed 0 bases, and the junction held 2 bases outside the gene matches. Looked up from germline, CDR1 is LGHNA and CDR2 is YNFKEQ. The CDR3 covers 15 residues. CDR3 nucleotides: TGTGCCAGCAGCAGGGACAGGGATAGCAATCAGCCCCAGCATTTT. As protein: CASSRDRDSNQPQHF.

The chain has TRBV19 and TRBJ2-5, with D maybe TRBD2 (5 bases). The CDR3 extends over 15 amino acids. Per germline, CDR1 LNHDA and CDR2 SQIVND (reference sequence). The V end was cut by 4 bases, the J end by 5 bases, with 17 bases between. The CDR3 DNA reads TGTGCCAGTAGTAGTTCTGCCCGGAGGACGGAGACCCAGTACTTC. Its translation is CASSSSARRTETQYF. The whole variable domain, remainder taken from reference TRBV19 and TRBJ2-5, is DGGITQSPKYLFRKEGQNVTLSCEQNLNHDAMYWYRQDPGQGLRLIYYSQIVNDFQKGDIAEGYSVSREKKESFPLTVTSAQKNPTAFYLCASSSSARRTETQYFGPGTRLLVL.

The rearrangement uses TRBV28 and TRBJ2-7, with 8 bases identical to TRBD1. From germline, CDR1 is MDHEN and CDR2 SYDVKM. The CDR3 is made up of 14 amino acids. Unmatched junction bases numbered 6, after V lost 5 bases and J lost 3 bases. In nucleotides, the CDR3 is TGTGCCAGCAGTACTTGGACAGGGTTCTACGAGCAGTACTTC. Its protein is CASSTWTGFYEQYF.

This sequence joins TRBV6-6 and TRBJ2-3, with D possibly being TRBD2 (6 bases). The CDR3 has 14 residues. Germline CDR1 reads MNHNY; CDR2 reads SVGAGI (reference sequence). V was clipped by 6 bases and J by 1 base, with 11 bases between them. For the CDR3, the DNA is TGTGCCAGCAGGACTAGTCGCGGCACAGATACGCAGTATTTT. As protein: CASRTSRGTDTQYF.

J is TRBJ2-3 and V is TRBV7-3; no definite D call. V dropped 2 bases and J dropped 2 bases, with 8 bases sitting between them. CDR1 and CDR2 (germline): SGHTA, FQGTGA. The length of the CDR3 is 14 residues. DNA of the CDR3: TGTGCCAGCAGCTTACTCCCCTACACAGATACGCAGTATTTT. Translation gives CASSLLPYTDTQYF. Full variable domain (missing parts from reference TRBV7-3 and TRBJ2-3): GAGVSQTPSNKVTEKGKYVELRCDPISGHTALYWYRQSLGQGPEFLIYFQGTGAADDSGLPNDRFFAVRPEGSVSTLKIQRTERGDSAVYLCASSLLPYTDTQYFGPGTRLTVL.

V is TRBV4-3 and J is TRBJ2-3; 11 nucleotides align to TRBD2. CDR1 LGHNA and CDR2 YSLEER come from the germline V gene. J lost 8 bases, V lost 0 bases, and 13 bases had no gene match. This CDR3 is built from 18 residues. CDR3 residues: CASSQDLSRLAGGGTQYF. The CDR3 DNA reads TGCGCCAGCAGCCAAGATCTTTCTCGTCTAGCGGGAGGAGGTACGCAGTATTTT.

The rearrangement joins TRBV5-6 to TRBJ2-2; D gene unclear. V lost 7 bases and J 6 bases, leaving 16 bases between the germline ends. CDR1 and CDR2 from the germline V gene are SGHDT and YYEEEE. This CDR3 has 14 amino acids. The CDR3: CASLTKTVSGELFF. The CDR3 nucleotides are TGTGCCAGCTTAACAAAAACGGTGTCCGGGGAGCTGTTTTTT. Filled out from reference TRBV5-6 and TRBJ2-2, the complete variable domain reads DAGVTQSPTHLIKTRGQQVTLRCSPKSGHDTVSWYQQALGQGPQFIFQYYEEEERQRGNFPDRFSGHQFPNYSSELNVNALLLGDSALYLCASLTKTVSGELFFGEGSRLTVL.

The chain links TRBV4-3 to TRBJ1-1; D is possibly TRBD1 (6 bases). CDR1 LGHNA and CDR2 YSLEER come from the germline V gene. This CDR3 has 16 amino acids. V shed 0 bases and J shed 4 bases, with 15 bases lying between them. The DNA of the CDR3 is TGCGCCAGCAGCCAAGATGTTAGGGGGGGCTTCACTGAAGCTTTCTTT. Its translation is CASSQDVRGGFTEAFF.

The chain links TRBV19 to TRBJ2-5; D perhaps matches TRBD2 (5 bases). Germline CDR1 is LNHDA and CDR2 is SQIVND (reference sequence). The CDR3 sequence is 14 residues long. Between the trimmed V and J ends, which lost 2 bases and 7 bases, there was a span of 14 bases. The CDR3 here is CASSINSKSGTQYF. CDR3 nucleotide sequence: TGTGCCAGTAGTATAAACTCCAAGAGCGGGACCCAGTACTTC.

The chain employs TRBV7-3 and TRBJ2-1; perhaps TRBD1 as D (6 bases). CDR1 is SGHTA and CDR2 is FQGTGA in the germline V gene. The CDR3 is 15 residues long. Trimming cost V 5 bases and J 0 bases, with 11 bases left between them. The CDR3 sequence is CASSRDRSSYNEQFF. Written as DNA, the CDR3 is TGTGCCAGCAGCCGCGACAGGAGCTCCTACAATGAGCAGTTCTTC.